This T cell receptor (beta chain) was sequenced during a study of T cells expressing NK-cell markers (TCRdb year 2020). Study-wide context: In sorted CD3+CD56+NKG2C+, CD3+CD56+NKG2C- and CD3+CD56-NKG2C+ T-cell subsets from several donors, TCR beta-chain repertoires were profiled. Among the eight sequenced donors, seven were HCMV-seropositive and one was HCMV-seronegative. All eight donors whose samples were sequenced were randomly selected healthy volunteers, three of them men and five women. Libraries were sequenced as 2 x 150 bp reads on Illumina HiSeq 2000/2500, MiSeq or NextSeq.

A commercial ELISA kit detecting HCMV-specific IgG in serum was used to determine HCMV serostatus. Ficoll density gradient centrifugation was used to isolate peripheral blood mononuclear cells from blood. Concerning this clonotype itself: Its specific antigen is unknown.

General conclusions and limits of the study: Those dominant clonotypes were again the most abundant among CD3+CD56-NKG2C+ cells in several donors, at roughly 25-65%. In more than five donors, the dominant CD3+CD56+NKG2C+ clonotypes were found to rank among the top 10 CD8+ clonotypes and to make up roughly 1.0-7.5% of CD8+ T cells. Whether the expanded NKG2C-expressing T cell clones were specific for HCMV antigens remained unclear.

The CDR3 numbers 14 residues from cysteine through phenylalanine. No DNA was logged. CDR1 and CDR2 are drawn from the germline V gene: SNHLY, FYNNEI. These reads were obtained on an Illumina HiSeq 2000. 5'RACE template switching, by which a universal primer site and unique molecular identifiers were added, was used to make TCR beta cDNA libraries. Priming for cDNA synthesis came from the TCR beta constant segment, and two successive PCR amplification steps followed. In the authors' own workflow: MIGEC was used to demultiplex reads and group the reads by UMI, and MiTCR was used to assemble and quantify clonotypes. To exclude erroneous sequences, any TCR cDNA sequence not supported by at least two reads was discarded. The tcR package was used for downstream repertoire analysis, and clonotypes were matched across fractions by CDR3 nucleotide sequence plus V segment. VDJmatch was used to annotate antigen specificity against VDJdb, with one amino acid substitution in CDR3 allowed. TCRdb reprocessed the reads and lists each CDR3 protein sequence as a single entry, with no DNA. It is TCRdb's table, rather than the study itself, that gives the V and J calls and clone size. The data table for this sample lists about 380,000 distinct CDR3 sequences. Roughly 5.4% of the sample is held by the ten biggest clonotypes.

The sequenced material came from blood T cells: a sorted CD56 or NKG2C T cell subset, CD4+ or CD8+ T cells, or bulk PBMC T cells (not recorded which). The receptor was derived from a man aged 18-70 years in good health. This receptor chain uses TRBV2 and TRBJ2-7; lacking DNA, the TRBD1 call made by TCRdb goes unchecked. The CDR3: CASSGDSISYEQYF.